The rows below give T cell receptor beta chains drawn from one sample of a study of CD8+CD57+ T cells in acquired aplastic anemia. TCRdb analysed the reads with MiXCR anew, one entry per CDR3 protein. The sample lists roughly 160,000 distinct CDR3 sequences, more than 45% occurring once. The sequencing input was sorted CD4+, CD8+, or CD8+CD57+ T cells (not recorded which) from PBMCs. The receptors derive from a human donor with aplastic anemia. The CDR3 runs from the conserved cysteine through the conserved F or W. A D gene is named only where the DNA matches it firmly.

V: TRBV11-1
J: TRBJ2-1
D: TRBD1
CDR3: CASSLSLGQGYNEQFF

V: TRBV10-3
J: TRBJ1-4
D: TRBD1
CDR3: CARAGQEGNEKLFF

V: TRBV7-9
J: TRBJ1-4
D: NA
CDR3: CASRYGGRNEKLFF

V: TRBV27
J: TRBJ1-1
D: NA
CDR3: CASNPTRNTEAFF

V: TRBV2
J: TRBJ2-7
D: NA
CDR3: CASSERQYF

V: TRBV19
J: TRBJ2-7
D: NA
CDR3: CASSTLPGHEQYF

V: TRBV7-6
J: TRBJ2-5
D: NA
CDR3: CASSLSIQYF

V: TRBV9
J: TRBJ1-1
D: NA
CDR3: CASSVVPGAYTEAFF

V: TRBV15
J: TRBJ1-3
D: NA
CDR3: CATSRDGRAVSGNTIYF

V: TRBV19
J: TRBJ2-1
D: NA
CDR3: CASSMGGAGKFHEQFF

V: TRBV11-2
J: TRBJ2-2
D: TRBD2
CDR3: CASSFRLAGGHSTGELFF

V: TRBV5-1
J: TRBJ2-3
D: TRBD1
CDR3: CASSSGDRASTDTQYF

V: TRBV7-6
J: TRBJ2-1
D: NA
CDR3: CASSLDITSYNEQFF

V: TRBV7-2
J: TRBJ1-3
D: NA
CDR3: CASSLARGGNTIYF

V: TRBV10-3
J: TRBJ2-1
D: TRBD2
CDR3: CAISAVGGSSGEQFF

V: TRBV7-6
J: TRBJ2-7
D: TRBD2
CDR3: CASSLGTSGGSYEQYF

V: TRBV20-1
J: TRBJ1-2
D: TRBD1
CDR3: CSARAPGQGFYGYTF

V: TRBV7-2
J: TRBJ2-1
D: NA
CDR3: CVSSSMGEQFF

V: TRBV9
J: TRBJ1-3
D: NA
CDR3: CASSVGATGSGNTIYF

V: TRBV10-3
J: TRBJ1-6
D: NA
CDR3: CATGTDNSPLHF

V: TRBV29-1
J: TRBJ2-3
D: NA
CDR3: CSVEGGVPGDTQYF

V: TRBV27
J: TRBJ1-4
D: TRBD1
CDR3: CASSLGPGQGNEKLFF